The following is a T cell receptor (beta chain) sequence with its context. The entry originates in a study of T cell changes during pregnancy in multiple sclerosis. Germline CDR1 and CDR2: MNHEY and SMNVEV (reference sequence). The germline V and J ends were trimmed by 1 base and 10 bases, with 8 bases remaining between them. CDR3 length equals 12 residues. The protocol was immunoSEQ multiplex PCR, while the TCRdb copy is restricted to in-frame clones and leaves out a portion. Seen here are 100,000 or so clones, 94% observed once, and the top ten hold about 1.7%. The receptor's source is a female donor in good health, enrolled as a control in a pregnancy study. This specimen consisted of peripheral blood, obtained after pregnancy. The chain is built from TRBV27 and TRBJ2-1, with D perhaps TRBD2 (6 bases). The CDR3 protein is CASSLLRGEQFF. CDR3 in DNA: TGTGCCAGCAGTTTATTGCGGGGCGAGCAGTTCTTC.